This TCR beta chain was identified in a study of T cells in Graves' hyperthyroidism and ophthalmopathy. There were TCR beta CDR3 regions amplified from RNA transcripts. The HTBI primer set drove a first-round RT-PCR of the TCR CDR3. TCRdb redid the calling of the multiplex PCR reads with MiXCR, one entry per CDR3 protein. The sample consists of fewer than 750,000 distinct CDR3 sequences, about half of them appearing once. V lost 5 bases, J lost 4 bases, and 13 bases lay in between. This CDR3 spans 14 amino acids. Germline values: CDR1 SGHVS, CDR2 FQNEAQ. The chain is built from TRBV7-8 and TRBJ2-3; D is unresolved. The sequencing sample was made of peripheral blood or thyroid tissue (not recorded which). The source of this sequence is a woman between 18 and 29 years old with Graves' hyperthyroidism. The CDR3 DNA reads TGTGCCAGCAGCCTACCGGACGGCCCAGATACGCAGTATTTT. Translated, it gives CASSLPDGPDTQYF.